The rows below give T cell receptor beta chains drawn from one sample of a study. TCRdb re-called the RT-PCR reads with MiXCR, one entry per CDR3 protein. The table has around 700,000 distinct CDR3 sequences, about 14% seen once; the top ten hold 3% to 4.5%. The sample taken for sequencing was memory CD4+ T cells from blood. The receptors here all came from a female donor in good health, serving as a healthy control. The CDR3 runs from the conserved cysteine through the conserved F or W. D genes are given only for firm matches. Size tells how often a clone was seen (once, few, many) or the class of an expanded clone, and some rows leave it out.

CDR3 DNA: TGTGCCAGCAGCTCGGGACAGGGGAACTATGGCTACACCTTC; CDR3 protein: CASSSGQGNYGYTF; V gene: TRBV7-6; D gene: TRBD1; clone size: many; J gene: TRBJ1-2
CDR3 DNA: TGTGCCAGCAGCCAAGAAAGAGCTGTCGGCAGGGCGGTCTATGGCTACACCTTC; CDR3 protein: CASSQERAVGRAVYGYTF; V gene: TRBV14; D gene: -; clone size: -; J gene: TRBJ1-2
CDR3 DNA: TGTGCCAGCAGTGGGTCCCGGGGGTTTAGCAATCAGCCCCAGCATTTT; CDR3 protein: CASSGSRGFSNQPQHF; V gene: TRBV6-1; D gene: -; clone size: -; J gene: TRBJ1-5
CDR3 DNA: TGCGCCAGCAGCCAAGAGGGTTTGGCGACTAGCGGGAGTAGAGATACGCAGTATTTT; CDR3 protein: CASSQEGLATSGSRDTQYF; V gene: TRBV4-1; D gene: TRBD2; clone size: many; J gene: TRBJ2-3
CDR3 DNA: TGTGCCAGCAGTTACTCGAACAGGAGAGAGCAGTACTTC; CDR3 protein: CASSYSNRREQYF; V gene: TRBV6-2/TRBV6-3; D gene: -; clone size: many; J gene: TRBJ2-7
CDR3 DNA: TGCGCCAGCAGCTTGATCCCCGGGACTAGCGGTTACGAGCAGTACTTC; CDR3 protein: CASSLIPGTSGYEQYF; V gene: TRBV5-1; D gene: TRBD2; clone size: many; J gene: TRBJ2-7
CDR3 DNA: TGTGCCAGCAGCCCGACGACAGGGGATAACTATGGCTACACCTTC; CDR3 protein: CASSPTTGDNYGYTF; V gene: TRBV5-4; D gene: TRBD1; clone size: -; J gene: TRBJ1-2
CDR3 DNA: TGCGCCAGCAGCATGGGGACAGGGTGGAACACTGAAGCTTTCTTT; CDR3 protein: CASSMGTGWNTEAFF; V gene: TRBV5-1; D gene: TRBD1; clone size: few; J gene: TRBJ1-1
CDR3 DNA: TGTGCCAGCAGTTACGGGGCTAGCGGGTACAATGAGCAGTTCTTC; CDR3 protein: CASSYGASGYNEQFF; V gene: TRBV6-2/TRBV6-3; D gene: TRBD2; clone size: -; J gene: TRBJ2-1
CDR3 DNA: TGTGCCAGCCGTAAAAGGTTTACTAGCGGTTACAATGAGCAGTTCTTC; CDR3 protein: CASRKRFTSGYNEQFF; V gene: TRBV7-2; D gene: TRBD2; clone size: -; J gene: TRBJ2-1
CDR3 DNA: TGTGCCAGCAGTTATCTAGCGGAGTTTGGTGAGCAGTTATTC; CDR3 protein: CASSYLAEFGEQLF; V gene: TRBV6-5; D gene: TRBD2; clone size: -; J gene: TRBJ2-1
CDR3 DNA: TGCAGTGCTAGAATAAGGTCAGGCCTGACTTTGAACACTGAAGCTTTCTTT; CDR3 protein: CSARIRSGLTLNTEAFF; V gene: TRBV20-1; D gene: -; clone size: many; J gene: TRBJ1-1
CDR3 DNA: TGCGCCAGCAGCTGGGACAAAGACACTGAAGCTTTCTTT; CDR3 protein: CASSWDKDTEAFF; V gene: TRBV5-1; D gene: -; clone size: few; J gene: TRBJ1-1
CDR3 DNA: TGCGCCAGCAGGGGGAGGCTAGCAGGTACAGATACGCAGTATTTT; CDR3 protein: CASRGRLAGTDTQYF; V gene: TRBV5-1; D gene: -; clone size: many; J gene: TRBJ2-3
CDR3 DNA: TGCAGCGTCCTAAACGTCCGGAACCAAGGCGAGCAGTACTTC; CDR3 protein: CSVLNVRNQGEQYF; V gene: TRBV29-1; D gene: -; clone size: many; J gene: TRBJ2-7
CDR3 DNA: TGTGCCAGCAGGACTAGCGGGACTTGGCGGTGGCTGTTCTTC; CDR3 protein: CASRTSGTWRWLFF; V gene: TRBV28; D gene: TRBD2; clone size: many; J gene: TRBJ2-1
CDR3 DNA: TGCAGTGCTAGTTACGCGACAGGGAACACCGGGGAGCTGTTTTTT; CDR3 protein: CSASYATGNTGELFF; V gene: TRBV20-1; D gene: -; clone size: few; J gene: TRBJ2-2
CDR3 DNA: TGTGCCAGCAGCTTAGATCCGGGGTCGAACACTGAAGCTTTCTTT; CDR3 protein: CASSLDPGSNTEAFF; V gene: TRBV11-2; D gene: -; clone size: -; J gene: TRBJ1-1
CDR3 DNA: TGTGCCAGCAGCGCCACAGGGGTTAGCACAGATACGCAGTATTTT; CDR3 protein: CASSATGVSTDTQYF; V gene: TRBV11-3; D gene: TRBD1; clone size: -; J gene: TRBJ2-3
CDR3 DNA: TGCAGTGCTCGGGACACCCATAATGAAAAACTGTTTTTT; CDR3 protein: CSARDTHNEKLFF; V gene: TRBV20-1; D gene: -; clone size: many; J gene: TRBJ1-4
CDR3 DNA: TGTGCCAGCAGCTTAGGGGGACGAAGCACAGATACGCAGTATTTT; CDR3 protein: CASSLGGRSTDTQYF; V gene: TRBV7-2; D gene: -; clone size: many; J gene: TRBJ2-3
CDR3 DNA: TGTGCCAGCAGTTTATGGGGGGGCTTGGATTCACCCCTCCACTTT; CDR3 protein: CASSLWGGLDSPLHF; V gene: TRBV12-3/TRBV12-4; D gene: -; clone size: few; J gene: TRBJ1-6
CDR3 DNA: TGCAGCGTTGGTTGGTCCTTACCCGGGGAGCTGTTTTTT; CDR3 protein: CSVGWSLPGELFF; V gene: TRBV29-1; D gene: -; clone size: -; J gene: TRBJ2-2
CDR3 DNA: TGCAGTGCTAGAGACAGGGGTTGGGCTTACGAGCAGTACTTC; CDR3 protein: CSARDRGWAYEQYF; V gene: TRBV20-1; D gene: -; clone size: few; J gene: TRBJ2-7
CDR3 DNA: TGTGCCAGCAGCTCGACTAGCGGGGGAAACAATGAGCAGTTCTTC; CDR3 protein: CASSSTSGGNNEQFF; V gene: TRBV7-2; D gene: TRBD2; clone size: many; J gene: TRBJ2-1
CDR3 DNA: TGTGCCAGCAGCCAAGACTGGGGAGACACTGAAGCTTTCTTT; CDR3 protein: CASSQDWGDTEAFF; V gene: TRBV3-1; D gene: -; clone size: once; J gene: TRBJ1-1
CDR3 DNA: TGTGCCAGCAGTTTATACGGGCCCGGGAGGGCCAGAGATACGCAGTATTTT; CDR3 protein: CASSLYGPGRARDTQYF; V gene: TRBV27; D gene: TRBD2; clone size: many; J gene: TRBJ2-3
CDR3 DNA: TGTGCCAGCAGCTTCGGACAGCCTAATGAAAAACTGTTTTTT; CDR3 protein: CASSFGQPNEKLFF; V gene: TRBV5-5; D gene: -; clone size: -; J gene: TRBJ1-4
CDR3 DNA: TGTGCCACCAGCAGAGTATGGTCTAGCACAGATACGCAGTATTTT; CDR3 protein: CATSRVWSSTDTQYF; V gene: TRBV15; D gene: -; clone size: many; J gene: TRBJ2-3
CDR3 DNA: TGTGCCAGCAGTTACGTGACAGGAGGAAACACCATATATTTT; CDR3 protein: CASSYVTGGNTIYF; V gene: TRBV6-5; D gene: -; clone size: few; J gene: TRBJ1-3
CDR3 DNA: TGTGCCAGCAGCCCCGTGGGTAGCGGGAGGGGGAACACCGGGGAGCTGTTTTTT; CDR3 protein: CASSPVGSGRGNTGELFF; V gene: TRBV6-6; D gene: TRBD2; clone size: many; J gene: TRBJ2-2
CDR3 DNA: TGCAGTGCTGTATCCGGGACTCTCGGTCCCTATGGCTACACCTTC; CDR3 protein: CSAVSGTLGPYGYTF; V gene: TRBV20-1; D gene: -; clone size: -; J gene: TRBJ1-2
CDR3 DNA: TGTGCCAGCAGTTCGGACAGTACCTACGAGCAGTACTTC; CDR3 protein: CASSSDSTYEQYF; V gene: TRBV5-4; D gene: -; clone size: -; J gene: TRBJ2-7
CDR3 DNA: TGTGCCAGTACCCCGGGACAGGGGACCGGGGGAACGCAGTATTTT; CDR3 protein: CASTPGQGTGGTQYF; V gene: TRBV19; D gene: TRBD1; clone size: -; J gene: TRBJ2-3
CDR3 DNA: TGTGCCAGCAGTTTGATGGGGAATGGCTACACCTTC; CDR3 protein: CASSLMGNGYTF; V gene: TRBV28; D gene: -; clone size: -; J gene: TRBJ1-2
CDR3 DNA: TGTGCTAGTGGTTTGGCCCCCGGAGGTGGCAATGAGCAGTTCTTC; CDR3 protein: CASGLAPGGGNEQFF; V gene: TRBV12-5; D gene: -; clone size: few; J gene: TRBJ2-1
CDR3 DNA: TGCAGTGCTAGTACCAGCGGGACAAGGAATGAGCAGTTCTTC; CDR3 protein: CSASTSGTRNEQFF; V gene: TRBV20-1; D gene: -; clone size: many; J gene: TRBJ2-1
CDR3 DNA: TGCGCCAGCAGCTTGGGGCTCTCTAGCGGGGGTACCTACGAGCAGTACTTC; CDR3 protein: CASSLGLSSGGTYEQYF; V gene: TRBV5-1; D gene: TRBD2; clone size: -; J gene: TRBJ2-7
CDR3 DNA: TGTGCCAGCAGCCCTCGGACACTCCATGAAAAACTGTTTTTT; CDR3 protein: CASSPRTLHEKLFF; V gene: TRBV7-6; D gene: -; clone size: many; J gene: TRBJ1-4
CDR3 DNA: TGTGCCAGCAGCTTAACGTACACCACCAGCACAGATACGCAGTATTTT; CDR3 protein: CASSLTYTTSTDTQYF; V gene: TRBV7-3; D gene: -; clone size: many; J gene: TRBJ2-3
CDR3 DNA: TGTGCCAGCAGCTTCGGGGGGCCTGGCAATGAGCAGTTCTTC; CDR3 protein: CASSFGGPGNEQFF; V gene: TRBV28; D gene: -; clone size: -; J gene: TRBJ2-1
CDR3 DNA: TGCGCCAGCAGCTCCGTCCAGGGCTCTGGAAACACCATATATTTT; CDR3 protein: CASSSVQGSGNTIYF; V gene: TRBV5-1; D gene: -; clone size: -; J gene: TRBJ1-3
CDR3 DNA: TGTGCCAGCAGCCATCGACAGAACCATGGCTACACCTTC; CDR3 protein: CASSHRQNHGYTF; V gene: TRBV27; D gene: -; clone size: few; J gene: TRBJ1-2
CDR3 DNA: TGCGCCAGCAGCTCACTCCCCGGGACAGCTTACAATGAGCAGTTCTTC; CDR3 protein: CASSSLPGTAYNEQFF; V gene: TRBV5-1; D gene: TRBD1; clone size: few; J gene: TRBJ2-1
CDR3 DNA: TGTGCCAGCAGCCGTTGGACAGAAGGAAACACCATATATTTT; CDR3 protein: CASSRWTEGNTIYF; V gene: TRBV7-9; D gene: -; clone size: -; J gene: TRBJ1-3
CDR3 DNA: TGCAGCGTTGACAACGGCTACACCTTC; CDR3 protein: CSVDNGYTF; V gene: TRBV29-1; D gene: -; clone size: many; J gene: TRBJ1-2
CDR3 DNA: TGTGCCACCACGACTAGGAAGAGCTCCTACGAGCAGTACTTC; CDR3 protein: CATTTRKSSYEQYF; V gene: TRBV28; D gene: -; clone size: few; J gene: TRBJ2-7
CDR3 DNA: TGCAGCGCCATAGGCGCTAACTATGGCTACACCTTC; CDR3 protein: CSAIGANYGYTF; V gene: TRBV29-1; D gene: -; clone size: few; J gene: TRBJ1-2
CDR3 DNA: TGTGCCAGCAGCTTAGGGCCGACATCCTACAATGAGCAGTTCTTC; CDR3 protein: CASSLGPTSYNEQFF; V gene: TRBV7-2; D gene: -; clone size: few; J gene: TRBJ2-1
CDR3 DNA: TGTGCCAGCAGCTTAGTAGCCGTTTATAATTCACCCCTCCACTTT; CDR3 protein: CASSLVAVYNSPLHF; V gene: TRBV11-2; D gene: -; clone size: few; J gene: TRBJ1-6
CDR3 DNA: TGTGCCAGCAGCCAGGGGGTAGCGGGAGGAGGCACCGGGGAGCTGTTTTTT; CDR3 protein: CASSQGVAGGGTGELFF; V gene: TRBV7-2; D gene: TRBD2; clone size: once; J gene: TRBJ2-2
CDR3 DNA: TGTGCCTGGGCCCTGGGGTTGGAGACCCAGTACTTC; CDR3 protein: CAWALGLETQYF; V gene: TRBV30; D gene: -; clone size: -; J gene: TRBJ2-5
CDR3 DNA: TGCAGCGTCCCCGGGACAGATTATGGCTACACCTTC; CDR3 protein: CSVPGTDYGYTF; V gene: TRBV29-1; D gene: TRBD1; clone size: many; J gene: TRBJ1-2
CDR3 DNA: TGCAGTGCTCCTGGGGCTACGAAGCTCGAGCAGTACTTC; CDR3 protein: CSAPGATKLEQYF; V gene: TRBV20-1; D gene: -; clone size: many; J gene: TRBJ2-7
CDR3 DNA: TGTGCCAGCAGTCGTCTTACAGGGGGCAATGAGCAGTTCTTC; CDR3 protein: CASSRLTGGNEQFF; V gene: TRBV6-5; D gene: TRBD1; clone size: many; J gene: TRBJ2-1
CDR3 DNA: TGTGCCAGCAGTTACTCGTTACAGGGGTCCTCACCCCTCCACTTT; CDR3 protein: CASSYSLQGSSPLHF; V gene: TRBV6-5; D gene: TRBD1; clone size: few; J gene: TRBJ1-6
CDR3 DNA: TGTGCCATCAGCCCTCAGGGGGAATCTGGCTACACCTTC; CDR3 protein: CAISPQGESGYTF; V gene: TRBV10-3; D gene: TRBD1; clone size: few; J gene: TRBJ1-2
CDR3 DNA: TGTGCCAGCACCGGACAGGGGACTGAAGCTTTCTTT; CDR3 protein: CASTGQGTEAFF; V gene: TRBV18; D gene: TRBD1; clone size: many; J gene: TRBJ1-1